This TCR beta chain derives from a study of blood T cell repertoires in COVID-19. Whole-study context: Specimens from acute and convalescent COVID-19 originated in the United States, Italy and Spain.

Germline V gives CDR1 ENHRY, CDR2 SYGVKD. CDR3 length: 13 amino acids. The V end was cut by 7 bases, the J end by 1 base, with 7 bases between. Only a few counts were recorded for this clone. Measured with immunoSEQ multiplex PCR; TCRdb has only the in-frame clones, and not every one. The data show about 150,000 clones, with approximately 73% seen just once and 3.5% to 4.5% held by the top ten. The chain links TRBV10-3 to TRBJ2-2; D perhaps matches TRBD2 (5 bases). Sequencing was performed on peripheral blood. The origin of this receptor is a man in his sixties with acute or convalescent COVID-19. The DNA for the CDR3 is TGTGCCATCACGAGCGGGAACACCGGGGAGCTGTTTTTT. Translation: CAITSGNTGELFF.